Presented here are 25 T cell receptor beta chains from one specimen sequenced in a study of T-cell reconstitution after alpha-beta-depleted transplantation in children. The TCRbeta library was prepared with unique molecular identifiers. Each CDR3 protein is one row after TCRdb ran MiXCR on the PCR reads. Seen here are 500,000 to 600,000 distinct CDR3 sequences, 25% to 30% observed once, and the top ten hold just over 35%. This specimen consisted of PBMCs, obtained before TCRalphabeta/CD19-depleted stem cell transplant. These receptors came from a boy under two years old with Wiskott-Aldrich syndrome, due to receive a stem cell transplant.

The chain joins TRBV5-1 to TRBJ2-7; 7 bases line up with TRBD2. CDR1 and CDR2 (germline): SGHRS, YFSETQ. V gave up 0 bases and J gave up 10 bases; unmatched junction bases: 13. The CDR3 has 15 residues. The CDR3 nucleotides are TGCGCCAGCAGCTTGGGACCGATAGGCGGGAGCATCCAGTACTTC. It specifies CASSLGPIGGSIQYF.

This clonotype was seen repeatedly, ten times or more. The rearrangement joins TRBV11-1 to TRBJ2-1; D ambiguous. Germline CDR1 and CDR2: SGHAT and FQDESV (reference sequence). This CDR3 has 15 residues. V gave up 0 bases and J gave up 0 bases, with 6 bases separating them. As DNA, the CDR3 is TGTGCCAGCAGCTTAGCCCCTGCCTCCTACAATGAGCAGTTCTTC. It specifies CASSLAPASYNEQFF.

This sequence joins TRBV2 and TRBJ1-2, with a weak D call TRBD1 (5 bases). Trimming left V 7 bases short and J 4 bases short, with 16 bases between. This CDR3 is built from 14 residues. CDR1 and CDR2 (germline): SNHLY, FYNNEI. CDR3 in amino acids: CASTTGDGLYGYTF. Here the CDR3 DNA reads TGTGCCAGCACTACGGGGGACGGACTCTATGGCTACACCTTC.

The chain joins TRBV30 to TRBJ2-2, with TRBD2 as a possible D gene (5 bases). With 4 bases removed from V and 7 bases from J, the gap between germline ends came to 13 bases. The CDR3 is 13 residues long. In germline, CDR1 is GTSNPN, CDR2 SVGIG (reference sequence). The CDR3 is CAWTRSGSGELFF. CDR3 bases: TGTGCCTGGACCAGATCGGGGAGCGGGGAGCTGTTTTTT.

This clonotype was counted between two and nine times. The chain has TRBV5-1 and TRBJ2-1; the D gene could be TRBD1 or TRBD2 (5 bases each). CDR3 length: 16 amino acids. V gave up 1 base and J gave up 0 bases, with 11 bases separating them. The germline V gene has CDR1 SGHRS and CDR2 YFSETQ. The CDR3 DNA follows: TGCGCCAGCAGCTTGTCAGCCGGGGCCTCCTACAATGAGCAGTTCTTC. Its protein product is CASSLSAGASYNEQFF.

The V and J genes are TRBV12-3 or TRBV12-4 and TRBJ2-7, with D perhaps given as TRBD1 or TRBD2 (6 bases each). V dropped 6 bases and J dropped 2 bases, with 14 bases sitting between them. The CDR3 extends over 14 amino acids. This chain's CDR3 is CASRRGVATYEQYF. The CDR3 nucleotides are TGTGCCAGCAGAAGGGGGGTAGCTACCTACGAGCAGTACTTC.

This clonotype was picked up one time. The chain carries TRBV12-3 or TRBV12-4 and TRBJ1-5; tentatively, D is TRBD1 (5 bases). The CDR3 sequence is 16 residues long. V was clipped by 3 bases and J by 0 bases, with 12 bases between them. CDR3 nucleotides: TGTGCCAGCAGTTTCCGGGTAGGGGATAGCAATCAGCCCCAGCATTTT. It encodes CASSFRVGDSNQPQHF.

This clonotype was seen more than once but under ten times. The chain is built from TRBV12-3 or TRBV12-4 and TRBJ2-5, with D possibly being TRBD2 (6 bases). The CDR3 contains 14 residues. Trimming removed 7 bases at V and 5 bases at J, with 17 bases between. CDR3 bases: TGTGCCAGCACCATGCGGGGCGCGTTGGAGACCCAGTACTTC. This sequence encodes CASTMRGALETQYF.

The J gene is TRBJ2-1, the V gene TRBV11-3; the match to TRBD2 covers 9 bases. Germline values: CDR1 SGHNT, CDR2 YENEEA. CDR3 length: 16 amino acids. The ends lost 2 bases at V and 6 bases at J; junction bases unmatched: 8. The CDR3 nucleotides are TGTGCCAGCAGCTTAACTCGGCTAGCGGGACGCAATGAGCAGTTCTTC. Protein sequence: CASSLTRLAGRNEQFF.

This clonotype turned up a few times. The V call is TRBV3-1, the J call TRBJ2-7; weak D call: TRBD1 (5 bases). V lost 4 bases and J lost 4, with 11 bases in between. CDR3 length: 13 residues. Germline values: CDR1 LGHDT, CDR2 YNNKEL (reference sequence). The CDR3 region is CASSPRTPYEQYF. CDR3 nucleotides: TGTGCCAGCAGCCCAAGGACACCGTACGAGCAGTACTTC.

This clonotype was counted a few times. This sequence joins TRBV6-5 and TRBJ1-2; D call uncertain. Trimming shortened V by 2 bases and J by 4 bases, and 11 bases separated the two germline ends. The CDR3 extends over 14 amino acids. Germline V gene sequence: CDR1 MNHEY, CDR2 SVGAGI. CDR3 bases: TGTGCCAGCAGTTACGGCCAGCGCGCCTATGGCTACACCTTC. It specifies CASSYGQRAYGYTF.

This clonotype has just a few counts. For the CDR3, the DNA is TGTGCCAGCAGTTACTCAGAAGCCACCGGGGAGCTGTTTTTT. This translates into CASSYSEATGELFF. The chain employs TRBV6-5 and TRBJ2-2; D unclear. Germline V gives CDR1 MNHEY, CDR2 SVGAGI. V dropped 0 bases and J dropped 4 bases, with 6 bases sitting between them. CDR3 length equals 14 residues.

The chain recombines TRBV12-3 or TRBV12-4 with TRBJ2-1; 9 positions match TRBD2. J lost 15 bases, V lost 3 bases, and 9 bases had no gene match. The CDR3 has 13 amino acids. The CDR3, as DNA: TGTGCCAGCAGTTTGATCGCGGGAGGGCAGATGTTCTTC. Protein: CASSLIAGGQMFF.

The V gene is TRBV28, the J gene TRBJ2-7; 8 bases agree with TRBD2. Germline V gene lookup returns CDR1 MDHEN and CDR2 SYDVKM. The CDR3 extends over 15 amino acids. With V trimmed by 4 bases and J by 1 base, 6 bases remained unmatched. The CDR3 reads CASSSPSGSSYEQYF. CDR3 sequence (DNA): TGTGCCAGCAGTTCCCCTAGCGGGTCTTCCTACGAGCAGTACTTC.

This clonotype was picked up a small number of times. The genes are TRBV7-9 and TRBJ2-1, with TRBD2 matching 9 bases. The CDR3 contains 15 residues. Germline CDR1 and CDR2: SEHNR and FQNEAQ (reference sequence). Germline trimming cut 7 bases from V and 4 bases from J; bases unmatched to any gene: 8. The CDR3 protein is CASTVPAGGYNEQFF. Written as DNA, the CDR3 is TGTGCCAGCACCGTTCCAGCGGGAGGTTACAATGAGCAGTTCTTC.

The chain combines TRBV5-6 with TRBJ2-5; TRBD2 matches at 7 bases. This CDR3 comprises 14 residues. The J segment lost 5 bases and the V segment lost 4 bases, leaving 8 bases of the junction unmatched. Germline CDR1 SGHDT, CDR2 YYEEEE. In DNA form, the CDR3 reads TGTGCCAGCAGCGCACTAGCGATACAGGAGACCCAGTACTTC. Translated: CASSALAIQETQYF.

The genes are TRBV5-1 and TRBJ2-7, with D possibly called TRBD1 or TRBD2 (5 bases each). V lost 0 bases to trimming and J lost 0 bases, with 10 bases between them. The CDR3 totals 15 residues. Germline V gene sequence: CDR1 SGHRS, CDR2 YFSETQ. Written as DNA, the CDR3 is TGCGCCAGCAGCTTGGGAGGGGCCCTCTCCTACGAGCAGTACTTC. Translation gives CASSLGGALSYEQYF.

In this sample, this clonotype turned up a few times. This chain connects TRBV27 to TRBJ1-4, with D perhaps TRBD1 (5 bases). The CDR3 loop spans 12 amino acids. Deletions cut 4 bases from V and 10 bases from J, with 10 bases between. The V gene's germline CDR1 is MNHEY and CDR2 SMNVEV (reference sequence). CDR3: CASSSWGGKLFF. The CDR3 nucleotides are TGTGCCAGCAGTTCCTGGGGGGGAAAACTGTTTTTT.

This clonotype was found a few times. The chain combines TRBV29-1 with TRBJ1-2, with D possibly TRBD1 on 5 matching bases. The V and J ends lost 3 bases and 6 bases respectively, with 14 bases between them. The CDR3 contains 13 residues. CDR1 and CDR2 (germline): SQVTM, ANQGSEA. CDR3 loop: CSVDREGTNGYTF. The CDR3 DNA reads TGCAGCGTTGACAGGGAGGGGACTAATGGCTACACCTTC. The variable domain in full, completed from reference TRBV29-1 and TRBJ1-2, reads SAVISQKPSRDICQRGTSLTIQCQVDSQVTMMFWYRQQPGQSLTLIATANQGSEATYESGFVIDKFPISRPNLTFSTLTVSNMSPEDSSIYLCSVDREGTNGYTFGSGTRLTVV.

This clonotype was observed a few times. V is TRBV7-2 and J is TRBJ2-5; D unresolved. The V end lost 5 bases, the J end lost 9 bases, and 16 bases lay between the germline ends. The CDR3 extends over 13 amino acids. Germline CDR1 SGHTA, CDR2 FQGNSA. In DNA, the CDR3 is TGTGCCAGCAGCCAAACTCAGCCAGCGCCCCAGTACTTC. As protein: CASSQTQPAPQYF.

V and J are TRBV12-3 or TRBV12-4 and TRBJ2-3, with D perhaps TRBD1 (5 bases). The CDR3 runs to 17 residues. V was trimmed by 5 bases and J by 0 bases, leaving 18 bases between them. In nucleotides, the CDR3 is TGTGCCAGCAGTACCGCGATTCCGACAGTTAGCACAGATACGCAGTATTTT. Translation: CASSTAIPTVSTDTQYF.

The rearrangement uses TRBV7-2 and TRBJ2-7; no firm D call. V lost 2 bases, J lost 4 bases, and 12 bases lay in between. The CDR3 is 14 residues long. The germline gives CDR1 SGHTA, CDR2 FQGNSA. This chain's CDR3 is CASSLRVKYYEQYF. Written as DNA, the CDR3 is TGTGCCAGCAGCTTAAGGGTTAAGTATTACGAGCAGTACTTC.

This clonotype was detected only a few times. The chain recombines TRBV20-1 with TRBJ1-5; D unresolved. The V gene's germline CDR1 is DFQATT and CDR2 SNEGSKA (reference sequence). The CDR3 has 15 residues. The V gene lost 0 bases and the J gene lost 1 base, with 10 bases spanning the gap. CDR3 nucleotides: TGCAGTGCTAGAGAGGGGTCGGGGAGCAATCAGCCCCAGCATTTT. Protein: CSAREGSGSNQPQHF.

The chain has TRBV5-1 and TRBJ2-7; the match to TRBD2 covers 8 bases. Trimming at V came to 4 bases and at J to 6 bases, leaving 6 bases not matched to a gene. This CDR3 is 13 amino acids long. Per germline, CDR1 SGHRS and CDR2 YFSETQ. The CDR3: CASSTGLVREQYF. As DNA, the CDR3 is TGCGCCAGCAGCACGGGACTAGTCCGCGAGCAGTACTTC.

This rearrangement joins TRBV12-3 or TRBV12-4 to TRBJ1-3; no reliable D call. The length of the CDR3 is 10 residues. The ends were cut back, 7 bases at V and 7 bases at J, with 5 bases in the middle. CDR3 bases: TGTGCCAGCACCCGGAACACCATATATTTT. Translated: CASTRNTIYF.